Sequencing of this T cell receptor (beta chain) was carried out in a study of cytomegalovirus exposure and HLA in healthy donors. The table came from immunoSEQ multiplex PCR; TCRdb's copy has only in-frame clones and leaves some out. The top ten clones hold 2.1% of a sample with 35,000 to 50,000 clones, approximately 93% of them seen once. The germline CDR1 and CDR2 sequences are MNHEY and SVGAGI. This CDR3 spans 12 amino acids. V lost 3 bases to trimming and J lost 6 bases, with 9 bases between them. Sequencing was carried out using PBMCs. This TCR came from a woman younger than 30 in good health and CMV-seronegative. The chain joins TRBV6-5 to TRBJ2-7, with D perhaps matching TRBD2 (5 bases). The DNA of the CDR3 is TGTGCCAGCAGTTATCGGGGTAGCGAGCAGTACTTC. Translated, it gives CASSYRGSEQYF.